Each of the 13 T cell receptor beta chains below was sequenced from the same sample in a study of T cells expressing NK-cell markers. Reanalyzing the 5' RACE reads, TCRdb keeps one entry per CDR3 protein, without DNA. The sample table includes about 380,000 distinct CDR3 sequences. Sequences were obtained from blood T cells: a sorted CD56 or NKG2C T cell subset, CD4+ or CD8+ T cells, or bulk PBMC T cells (not recorded which). These receptors originate from a man between 18 and 69 years old in good health.

The V gene is TRBV29-1, the J gene TRBJ2-5; TCRdb calls TRBD1, which cannot be checked without DNA. The CDR3 spans 18 residues. Germline V gene data show CDR1 as SQVTM and CDR2 as ANQGSEA. The CDR3: CSVGGALSRGFSQETQYF.

The CDR3 loop is CASSPRTSWDTQYF. The chain joins TRBV9 to TRBJ2-3; TCRdb's assignment of TRBD2 cannot be checked, as there is no DNA. Germline CDR1 reads SGDLS; CDR2 reads YYNGEE. This CDR3 has 14 amino acids.

This chain uses TRBV7-9 with TRBJ2-2; the D call from TCRdb, TRBD1, cannot be confirmed without DNA. The germline gives CDR1 SEHNR, CDR2 FQNEAQ (reference sequence). There are 16 residues in the CDR3. The CDR3 sequence: CASSFYGQGNTGELFF.

The chain carries TRBV2 and TRBJ2-1; the D gene TCRdb calls, TRBD1, cannot be checked with no DNA. The CDR3 covers 14 residues. From germline, CDR1 is SNHLY and CDR2 FYNNEI. CDR3 loop: CASNGDRAYNEQFF. The whole variable domain, remainder taken from reference TRBV2 and TRBJ2-1, is EPEVTQTPSHQVTQMGQEVILRCVPISNHLYFYWYRQILGQKVEFLVSFYNNEISEKSEIFDDQFSVERPDGSNFTLKIRSTKLEDSAMYFCASNGDRAYNEQFFGPGTRLTVL.

The V gene is TRBV7-2, the J gene TRBJ2-3; absent DNA, TCRdb's TRBD2 call cannot be checked. The CDR3 covers 16 residues. Germline loops: CDR1 SGHTA, CDR2 FQGNSA. The CDR3 loop reads CASSLLAGGRTDTQYF.

This rearrangement joins TRBV11-2 to TRBJ2-7. Germline V gives CDR1 SGHAT, CDR2 FQNNGV. This CDR3 is built from 15 residues. CDR3 protein: CASSLRQPSSYEQYF.

This chain uses TRBV7-9 with TRBJ1-1; TCRdb outputs TRBD1, but without DNA this stays unchecked. CDR3 length: 16 amino acids. Germline V gene data show CDR1 as SEHNR and CDR2 as FQNEAQ (reference sequence). CDR3 residues: CASSRSSGAGNTEAFF.

The chain combines TRBV7-8 with TRBJ2-7; TCRdb reports TRBD1, a call that lacks DNA to check it against. Germline assignment: CDR1 SGHVS and CDR2 FQNEAQ. This CDR3 is built from 15 residues. The CDR3 reads CASSLRRGRGYEQYF.

V and J are TRBV7-6 and TRBJ2-3; TCRdb selects TRBD1, and the lack of DNA leaves this call unchecked. Per germline, CDR1 SGHVS and CDR2 FNYEAQ. CDR3 size: 12 residues. CDR3 in amino acids: CASSSPGGAQYF.

The chain has TRBV2 and TRBJ1-2; TCRdb's D call, TRBD1, is unchecked because there is no DNA. Germline loops: CDR1 SNHLY, CDR2 FYNNEI. The CDR3 runs 16 residues. CDR3 amino acids: CASSGQGRGLLSGYTF.

The chain carries TRBV6-1 and TRBJ1-2; TCRdb returns TRBD1, unconfirmable since there is no DNA. Per germline, CDR1 MNHNS and CDR2 SASEGT. CDR3 length: 14 residues. The CDR3 sequence: CASRARDRRGGYTF.

The V gene is TRBV6-1, the J gene TRBJ2-5; TCRdb designates TRBD1, a call that cannot be tested without DNA. Germline values: CDR1 MNHNS, CDR2 SASEGT. This CDR3 region has 13 residues. The CDR3 region is CASGVSGLETQYF.

The J gene is TRBJ2-7, the V gene TRBV6-2 or TRBV6-3; TCRdb's D gene call, TRBD1, goes unchecked for lack of DNA. The germline V gene has CDR1 MNHEY and CDR2 SVGEGT. The CDR3 is 15 amino acids. Here the CDR3 reads CASSYSTRRGHEQYF.